This passage covers 27 T cell receptor beta chains from one sample sequenced in a study of cytomegalovirus exposure and HLA in healthy donors. PCR used 60 Vbeta primers and 13 Jbeta primers. Clones were read by immunoSEQ multiplex PCR, and TCRdb kept only the in-frame ones, dropping some. The table includes 150,000 or so clones, roughly 75% detected once. Sequenced material: PBMCs. The receptors were sampled from a woman in her forties or fifties in good health and CMV-seropositive.

The chain combines TRBV7-2 with TRBJ2-5, with 7 bases matching TRBD2. The J call is uncertain, as TRBJ2-7 better fits the DNA end. CDR3 length equals 15 residues. CDR1 and CDR2 (germline): SGHTA, FQGNSA. This CDR3 is CASSYSGVIPYEQYF. CDR3 bases: TGTGCCAGCAGCTACAGCGGGGTGATCCCCTACGAGCAGTACTTC.

The V and J genes are TRBV19 and TRBJ2-7; TRBD1 matches 10 bases. The V gene end was trimmed by 6 bases and the J gene end by 2 bases; junction bases not matched to a gene: 16. CDR1 and CDR2 (germline): LNHDA, SQIVND (reference sequence). The CDR3 runs to 18 residues. In DNA form, the CDR3 reads TGTGCCAGTAGCCACTCCCCGGGACAGGGGCGAGGCCCCTACGAGCAGTACTTC. It translates to CASSHSPGQGRGPYEQYF.

The chain joins TRBV6-5 to TRBJ1-2; TRBD1 matches at 9 bases. The CDR3 length is 13 residues. Germline loops: CDR1 MNHEY, CDR2 SVGAGI. J was trimmed by 4 bases and V by 6 bases; bases with no gene match: 3. CDR3 region: CASRGQGPYGYTF. In nucleotides, the CDR3 is TGTGCCAGCAGGGGACAGGGTCCCTATGGCTACACCTTC.

This sequence joins TRBV6-6 and TRBJ2-7, with D unresolved. This CDR3 spans 14 amino acids. Germline CDR1 reads MNHNY; CDR2 reads SVGAGI (reference sequence). Trimming shortened V by 3 bases and J by 4 bases, and 13 bases separated the two germline ends. This chain's CDR3 is CASSYKAAEYEQYF. CDR3 nucleotide sequence: TGTGCCAGCAGTTATAAGGCGGCAGAATACGAGCAGTACTTC.

The chain carries TRBV5-1 and TRBJ2-2; 8 bases line up with TRBD1. CDR1 and CDR2 from the germline V gene are SGHRS and YFSETQ. The junction had 5 bases not matched to a gene; V was cut back by 3 bases and J by 7 bases. This CDR3 has 14 residues. CDR3 nucleotide sequence: TGCGCCAGCAGCTATGACAGGGGATTCGGGGAGCTGTTTTTT. Amino acid sequence: CASSYDRGFGELFF.

This clone occurred once. This chain links TRBV7-2 with TRBJ2-7, with a weak D call TRBD1 (6 bases). The V end was cut by 6 bases, the J end by 4 bases, with 16 bases between. The germline gives CDR1 SGHTA, CDR2 FQGNSA. This CDR3 region has 14 residues. This CDR3 reads CASSQRDTLYEQYF. CDR3 bases: TGTGCCAGCAGTCAACGGGACACCCTATACGAGCAGTACTTC. The full variable domain, in which reference TRBV7-2 and TRBJ2-7 provide the parts outside the CDR3, is GAGVSQSPSNKVTEKGKDVELRCDPISGHTALYWYRQSLGQGLEFLIYFQGNSAPDKSGLPSDRFSAERTGGSVSTLTIQRTQQEDSAVYLCASSQRDTLYEQYFGPGTRLTVT.

CDR3 DNA: TGTGCCAGCAAACCGGGACAGGGTGGTGCTAATGAAAAACTGTTTTTT. Translation gives CASKPGQGGANEKLFF. The rearrangement joins TRBV6-4 to TRBJ1-4, with 9 bases aligning to TRBD1. This CDR3 comprises 16 residues. V lost 7 bases to trimming and J lost 3 bases; unmatched junction nucleotides: 9. CDR1 and CDR2 from the germline V gene are MRHNA and SNTAGT.

This chain links TRBV28 with TRBJ1-5, with D unclear. The CDR3 is made up of 12 amino acids. Germline values: CDR1 MDHEN, CDR2 SYDVKM. CDR3 sequence reads: CAALSSNQPQHF. CDR3 in DNA: TGTGCTGCCCTCAGTAGCAATCAGCCCCAGCATTTT.

This clone was picked up one time. The rearrangement joins TRBV28 to TRBJ2-5, with 9 nucleotides matching TRBD2. V was clipped by 6 bases and J by 5 bases; unmatched bases: 13. The CDR3 length is 16 residues. CDR1 MDHEN and CDR2 SYDVKM come from the germline V gene. Here the CDR3 reads CASSFIAGEIRETQYF. DNA for the CDR3: TGTGCCAGCAGCTTTATAGCGGGGGAGATAAGGGAGACCCAGTACTTC.

The J gene is TRBJ2-2, the V gene TRBV7-2; the D gene is possibly TRBD2 (5 bases). The ends were cut back, 5 bases at V and 5 bases at J, with 18 bases in the middle. Germline-derived CDR1 and CDR2 are SGHTA and FQGNSA. This CDR3 is 16 amino acids long. The CDR3 protein is CASSHNLRRGTGELFF. The DNA for the CDR3 is TGTGCCAGCAGCCACAATCTAAGACGAGGGACCGGGGAGCTGTTTTTT.

This clone was observed a single time. The rearrangement uses TRBV19 and TRBJ1-1; 7 bases are shared with TRBD1. This CDR3 spans 13 amino acids. Germline CDR1 reads LNHDA; CDR2 reads SQIVND (reference sequence). J was trimmed by 3 bases and V by 8 bases; bases with no gene match: 6. The CDR3 coding sequence is TGTGCCAGTTCTCGAGGGACAGACACTGAAGCTTTCTTT. Encoded protein: CASSRGTDTEAFF.

The chain employs TRBV9 and TRBJ2-3; no clear D. CDR3 length: 12 amino acids. The germline V gene encodes CDR1 SGDLS and CDR2 YYNGEE. Trimming removed 3 bases at V and 0 bases at J, with 2 bases between. CDR3 residues: CASSASTDTQYF. Written as DNA, the CDR3 is TGTGCCAGCAGCGCGAGCACAGATACGCAGTATTTT.

This rearrangement joins TRBV6-6 to TRBJ2-2; 10 bases map to TRBD1. The germline V gene has CDR1 MNHNY and CDR2 SVGAGI (reference sequence). Trimming cost V 6 bases and J 5 bases; bases outside gene matches: 6. The CDR3 is 15 amino acids. In DNA, the CDR3 is TGTGCCAGCAGGACCGGGACAGGGGCTACCGGGGAGCTGTTTTTT. Encoded protein: CASRTGTGATGELFF.

The J gene is TRBJ2-1, the V gene TRBV7-9; D might be TRBD2 (6 bases). Trimming took 6 bases from V and 0 from J, leaving 12 bases between them. CDR3 length: 15 residues. The germline V gene encodes CDR1 SEHNR and CDR2 FQNEAQ (reference sequence). As DNA, the CDR3 is TGTGCCAGCAGATCGGGACTGGGCTCCTACAATGAGCAGTTCTTC. Its translation is CASRSGLGSYNEQFF.

This chain links TRBV7-2 with TRBJ2-1, with a tentative D call TRBD2 (5 bases). Germline V gene sequence: CDR1 SGHTA, CDR2 FQGNSA. The CDR3 covers 12 residues. V was clipped by 3 bases and J by 10 bases, with 10 bases between them. The CDR3 DNA is TGTGCCAGCAGCTTTACTAGAAGCGAGCAGTTCTTC. It encodes CASSFTRSEQFF.

The V call is TRBV14, the J call TRBJ2-1; 9 bases map to TRBD1. The V gene end was trimmed by 5 bases and the J gene end by 7 bases; junction bases not matched to a gene: 3. The germline CDR1 and CDR2 sequences are SGHDN and FVKESK. The CDR3 sequence is 13 residues long. Here the CDR3 reads CASSTDRGNEQFF. The CDR3 DNA reads as TGTGCCAGCAGCACTGACAGGGGGAATGAGCAGTTCTTC.

The chain is built from TRBV25-1 and TRBJ2-1, with TRBD2 as a possible D gene (5 bases). The CDR3 has 14 residues. Between the trimmed V and J ends, which lost 3 bases and 4 bases, there was a span of 10 bases. CDR1 is MGHDK, CDR2 SYGVNS, per germline. CDR3 residues: CASSDGGRYNEQFF. As DNA, the CDR3 is TGTGCCAGCAGTGATGGCGGGCGTTACAATGAGCAGTTCTTC.

This clone occurred a few times. The rearrangement uses TRBV29-1 and TRBJ1-3; perhaps TRBD1 as D (5 bases). V dropped 7 bases and J dropped 4 bases, with 8 bases sitting between them. The germline gives CDR1 SQVTM, CDR2 ANQGSEA. CDR3 length: 11 amino acids. In DNA form, the CDR3 reads TGCAGCGCCAGACAGGGAAACACCATATATTTT. Translated: CSARQGNTIYF. The variable domain in full, completed from reference TRBV29-1 and TRBJ1-3, reads SAVISQKPSRDICQRGTSLTIQCQVDSQVTMMFWYRQQPGQSLTLIATANQGSEATYESGFVIDKFPISRPNLTFSTLTVSNMSPEDSSIYLCSARQGNTIYFGEGSWLTVV.

The chain links TRBV5-1 to TRBJ1-1, with D maybe TRBD1 (5 bases). The CDR3 totals 16 residues. V lost 0 bases, J lost 0 bases, and 12 bases lay in between. Germline V gene lookup returns CDR1 SGHRS and CDR2 YFSETQ. Written as DNA, the CDR3 is TGCGCCAGCAGCTTGGAACCGGGACTCTTGAACACTGAAGCTTTCTTT. Its translation: CASSLEPGLLNTEAFF. Drawing the rest from reference TRBV5-1 and TRBJ1-1, the complete variable domain is KAGVTQTPRYLIKTRGQQVTLSCSPISGHRSVSWYQQTPGQGLQFLFEYFSETQRNKGNFPGRFSGRQFSNSRSEMNVSTLELGDSALYLCASSLEPGLLNTEAFFGQGTRLTVV.

The chain combines TRBV27 with TRBJ1-6; D unresolved. Germline lookup yields CDR1 MNHEY and CDR2 SMNVEV (reference sequence). Deletions cut 2 bases from V and 2 bases from J, with 16 bases between. This CDR3 contains 18 residues. CDR3 sequence reads: CASSLEGGFTAYNSPLHF. The DNA of the CDR3 is TGTGCCAGCAGTTTAGAAGGCGGGTTCACGGCCTATAATTCACCCCTCCACTTT.

V and J are TRBV27 and TRBJ1-5; 7 positions match TRBD1. Germline values: CDR1 MNHEY, CDR2 SMNVEV (reference sequence). The CDR3 contains 16 residues. V lost 5 bases to trimming and J lost 5 bases; unmatched junction nucleotides: 12. The CDR3 sequence: CASSLDIDRVDQPQHF. The DNA of the CDR3 is TGTGCCAGCAGTCTCGATATTGACAGGGTCGATCAGCCCCAGCATTTT.

The V and J genes are TRBV11-2 and TRBJ2-5, with 8 nucleotides matching TRBD2. The DNA matches TRBJ2-7 better at its end, which makes the J call doubtful. This CDR3 has 13 amino acids. From germline, CDR1 is SGHAT and CDR2 FQNNGV. The DNA of the CDR3 is TGTGCCAGCACCCCGGGGGGGCCCTACGAGCAGTACTTC. Residues: CASTPGGPYEQYF.

This sequence joins TRBV21-1 and TRBJ1-2; the table names TRBD1, a call not compared with the DNA. TRBV21-1 is tagged as a pseudogene. This CDR3 is built from 15 residues. CDR3 region: CASSKGHDINYGYTF. The CDR3 DNA follows: TGTGCCAGCAGCAAAGGGCACGATATTAACTATGGCTACACCTTC.

This clone was counted a single time. This chain connects TRBV9 to TRBJ2-5; the match to TRBD2 covers 7 bases. The CDR3 is made up of 16 amino acids. Germline-derived CDR1 and CDR2 are SGDLS and YYNGEE. Trimming removed 0 bases from V and 0 bases from J; junction bases left unmatched: 5. CDR3 in DNA: TGTGCCAGCAGCGTAGCAATAGCGGGCAACCAAGAGACCCAGTACTTC. Its protein is CASSVAIAGNQETQYF.

This clone turned up a few times. The J gene is TRBJ1-5, the V gene TRBV7-6, with unresolved D. The CDR3 is made up of 13 amino acids. Trimming removed 2 bases at V and 6 bases at J, with 8 bases between. Germline CDR1 and CDR2: SGHVS and FNYEAQ. CDR3 in DNA: TGTGCCAGCAGCTTATTCCCCTCTCAGCCCCAGCATTTT. Translated: CASSLFPSQPQHF.

This clone was observed a handful of times. The chain uses TRBV7-2 and TRBJ2-5; 7 nucleotides match TRBD1. In germline, CDR1 is SGHTA, CDR2 FQGNSA. The CDR3 runs to 13 residues. V dropped 2 bases and J dropped 4; count of bases not matched to a gene: 1. The CDR3, as DNA: TGTGCCAGCAGCTTAAACAGGGGAGAGACCCAGTACTTC. This translates into CASSLNRGETQYF.

V and J are TRBV5-1 and TRBJ2-7, with D possibly being TRBD1 (6 bases). Germline assignment: CDR1 SGHRS and CDR2 YFSETQ. V lost 0 bases, J lost 4 bases, and 17 bases lay in between. The CDR3 sequence is 16 residues long. CDR3 residues: CASSLGWDTIAYEQYF. CDR3 nucleotides: TGCGCCAGCAGCTTGGGTTGGGACACCATCGCATACGAGCAGTACTTC.